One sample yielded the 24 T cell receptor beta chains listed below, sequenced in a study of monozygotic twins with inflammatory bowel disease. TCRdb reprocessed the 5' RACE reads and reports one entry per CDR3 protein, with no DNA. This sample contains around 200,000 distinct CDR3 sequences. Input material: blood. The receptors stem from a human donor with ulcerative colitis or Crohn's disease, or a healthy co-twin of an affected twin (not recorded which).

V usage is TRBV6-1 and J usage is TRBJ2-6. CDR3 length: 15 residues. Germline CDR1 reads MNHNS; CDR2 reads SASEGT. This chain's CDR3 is CASTVRASGANVLTF.

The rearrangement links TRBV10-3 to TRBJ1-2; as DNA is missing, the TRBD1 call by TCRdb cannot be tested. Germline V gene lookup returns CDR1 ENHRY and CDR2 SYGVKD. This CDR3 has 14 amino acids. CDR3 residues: CAISEVNPGYGYTF.

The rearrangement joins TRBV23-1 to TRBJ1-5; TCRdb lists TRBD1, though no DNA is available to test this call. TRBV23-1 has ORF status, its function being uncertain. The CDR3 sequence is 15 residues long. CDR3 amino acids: CASGQPGQLDQPQHF.

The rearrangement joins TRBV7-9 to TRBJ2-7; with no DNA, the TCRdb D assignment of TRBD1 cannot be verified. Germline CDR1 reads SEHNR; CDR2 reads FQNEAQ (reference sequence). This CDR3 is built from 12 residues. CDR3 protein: CATSRGAGEQYF.

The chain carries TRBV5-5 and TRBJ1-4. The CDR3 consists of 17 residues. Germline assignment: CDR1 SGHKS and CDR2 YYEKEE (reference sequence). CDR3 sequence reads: CASSLDPPGSNNEKLFF.

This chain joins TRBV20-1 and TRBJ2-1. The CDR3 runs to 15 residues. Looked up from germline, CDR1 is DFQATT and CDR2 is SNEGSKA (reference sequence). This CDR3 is CSATPYYLVGNEQFF.

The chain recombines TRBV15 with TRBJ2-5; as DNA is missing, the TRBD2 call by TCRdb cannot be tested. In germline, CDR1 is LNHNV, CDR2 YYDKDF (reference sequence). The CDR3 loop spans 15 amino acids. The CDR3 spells CATSSNPGLQETQYF.

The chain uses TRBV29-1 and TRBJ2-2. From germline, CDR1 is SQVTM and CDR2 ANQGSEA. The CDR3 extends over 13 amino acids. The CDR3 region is CSVVTQNTGELFF.

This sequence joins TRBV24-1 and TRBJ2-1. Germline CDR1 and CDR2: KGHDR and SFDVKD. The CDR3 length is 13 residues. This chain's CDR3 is CATSDGQYNEQFF.

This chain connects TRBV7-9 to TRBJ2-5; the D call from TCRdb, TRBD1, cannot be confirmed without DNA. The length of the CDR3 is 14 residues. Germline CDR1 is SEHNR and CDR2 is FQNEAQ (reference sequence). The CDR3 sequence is CASSPDSSQETQYF.

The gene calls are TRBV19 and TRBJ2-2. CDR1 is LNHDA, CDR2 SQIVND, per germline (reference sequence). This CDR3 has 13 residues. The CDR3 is CASSTRDTGELFF.

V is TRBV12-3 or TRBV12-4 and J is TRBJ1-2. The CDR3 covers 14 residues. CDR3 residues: CASSLAVNMDGYTF.

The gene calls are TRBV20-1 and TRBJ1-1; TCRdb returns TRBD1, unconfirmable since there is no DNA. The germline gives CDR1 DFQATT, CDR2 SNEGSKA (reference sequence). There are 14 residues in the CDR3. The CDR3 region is CSASTQGGIAEAFF.

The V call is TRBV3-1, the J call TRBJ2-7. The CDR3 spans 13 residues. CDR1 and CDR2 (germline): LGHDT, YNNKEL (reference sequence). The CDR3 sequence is CASSQAASYEQYF.

The CDR3 spells CASSLAPGSGRGFPSYEQYF. The V call is TRBV5-1, the J call TRBJ2-7; as DNA is missing, the TRBD1 call by TCRdb cannot be tested. The germline CDR1 and CDR2 sequences are SGHRS and YFSETQ. This CDR3 region has 20 residues.

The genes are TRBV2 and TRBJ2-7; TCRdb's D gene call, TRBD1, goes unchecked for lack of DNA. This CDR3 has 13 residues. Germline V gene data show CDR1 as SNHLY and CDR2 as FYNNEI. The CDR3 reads CASRRERTYEQYF.

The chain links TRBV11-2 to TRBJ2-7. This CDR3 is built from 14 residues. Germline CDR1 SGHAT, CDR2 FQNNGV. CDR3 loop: CASSLGYSSAEQYF.

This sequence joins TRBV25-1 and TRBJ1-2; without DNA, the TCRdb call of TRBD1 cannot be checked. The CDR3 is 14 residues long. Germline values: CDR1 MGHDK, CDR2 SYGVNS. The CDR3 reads CASSAGQGVYGYTF.

CDR3 residues: CASSPGSGTSGSGTQYF. V usage is TRBV7-8 and J usage is TRBJ2-3; no DNA is available, so the TRBD2 call from TCRdb remains unchecked. Germline values: CDR1 SGHVS, CDR2 FQNEAQ. This CDR3 contains 17 residues.

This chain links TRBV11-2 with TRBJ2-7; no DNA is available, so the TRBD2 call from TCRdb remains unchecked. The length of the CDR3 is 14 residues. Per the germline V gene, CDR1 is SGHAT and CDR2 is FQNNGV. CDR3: CASSQRDLDGEQYF.

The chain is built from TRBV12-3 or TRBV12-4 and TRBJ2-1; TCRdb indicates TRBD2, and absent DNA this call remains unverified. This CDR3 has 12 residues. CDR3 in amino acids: CASSSLINEQFF.

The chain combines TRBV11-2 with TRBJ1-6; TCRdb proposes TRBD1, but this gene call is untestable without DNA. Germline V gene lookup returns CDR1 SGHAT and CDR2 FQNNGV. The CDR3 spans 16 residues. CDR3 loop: CASSLAPGTGNPPLHF.

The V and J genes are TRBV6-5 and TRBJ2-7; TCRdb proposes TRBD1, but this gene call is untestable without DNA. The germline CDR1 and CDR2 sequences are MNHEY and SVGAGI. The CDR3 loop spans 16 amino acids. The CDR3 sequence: CASRLVGGQGLYEQYF.

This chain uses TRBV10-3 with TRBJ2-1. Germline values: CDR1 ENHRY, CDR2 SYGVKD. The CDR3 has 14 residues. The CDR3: CAISDYKSYNEQFF.